The next 2 T cell receptor beta chains were all read from a single sample in a study of blood T cell repertoires in COVID-19. This table comes from immunoSEQ multiplex PCR, and its TCRdb copy is limited to in-frame clones, with some not included. The sample yields fewer than 140,000 clones, about four fifths seen once. The specimen was peripheral blood. These receptors were taken from a woman aged 60-75 years with acute or convalescent COVID-19.

This clone was found once. The chain employs TRBV5-1 and TRBJ2-3; D is uncertain. The CDR3 runs 15 residues. Trimming left V 1 base short and J 2 bases short, with 11 bases between. Germline V gives CDR1 SGHRS, CDR2 YFSETQ. The CDR3 coding sequence is TGCGCCAGCAGCTTGCTGGGCCAGCTCACAGATACGCAGTATTTT. The encoded protein is CASSLLGQLTDTQYF.

The chain combines TRBV5-1 with TRBJ1-5, with D possibly matching TRBD1 (6 bases). CDR1 and CDR2 from the germline V gene are SGHRS and YFSETQ. The CDR3 spans 13 residues. V was pared by 4 bases and J by 4 bases, with 9 bases between. The CDR3 bases are TGCGCCAGCAGCCCCGGACAGAATCAGCCCCAGCATTTT. It specifies CASSPGQNQPQHF.